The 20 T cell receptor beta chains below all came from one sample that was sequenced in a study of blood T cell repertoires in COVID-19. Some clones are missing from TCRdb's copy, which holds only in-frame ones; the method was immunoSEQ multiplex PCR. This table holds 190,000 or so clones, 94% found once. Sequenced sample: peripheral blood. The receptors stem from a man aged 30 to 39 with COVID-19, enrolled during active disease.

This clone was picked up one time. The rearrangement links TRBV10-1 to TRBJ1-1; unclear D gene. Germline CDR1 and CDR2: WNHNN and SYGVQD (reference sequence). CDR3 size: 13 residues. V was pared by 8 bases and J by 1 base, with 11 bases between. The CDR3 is CASRLGTNTEAFF. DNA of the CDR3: TGCGCCAGCCGCCTAGGAACGAACACTGAAGCTTTCTTT.

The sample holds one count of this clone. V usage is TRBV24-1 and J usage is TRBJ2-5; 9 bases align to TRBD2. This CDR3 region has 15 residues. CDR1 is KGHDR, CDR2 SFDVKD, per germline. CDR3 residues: CAAPPLAGTQETQYF. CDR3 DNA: TGTGCTGCCCCCCCGCTAGCGGGGACCCAAGAGACCCAGTACTTC.

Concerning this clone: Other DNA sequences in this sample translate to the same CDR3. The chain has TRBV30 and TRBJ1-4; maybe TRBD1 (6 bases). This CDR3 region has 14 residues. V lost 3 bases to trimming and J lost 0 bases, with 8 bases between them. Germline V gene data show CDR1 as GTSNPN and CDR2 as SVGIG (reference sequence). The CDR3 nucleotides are TGTGCCTGGAGCAGGGGCGCAACTAATGAAAAACTGTTTTTT. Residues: CAWSRGATNEKLFF.

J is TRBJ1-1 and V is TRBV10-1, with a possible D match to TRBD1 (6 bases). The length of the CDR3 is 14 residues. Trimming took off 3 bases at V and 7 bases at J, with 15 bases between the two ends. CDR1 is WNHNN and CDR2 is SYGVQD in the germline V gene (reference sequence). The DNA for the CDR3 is TGCGCCAGCAGTGATGACAGGACATTAAGTGAAGCTTTCTTT. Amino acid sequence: CASSDDRTLSEAFF.

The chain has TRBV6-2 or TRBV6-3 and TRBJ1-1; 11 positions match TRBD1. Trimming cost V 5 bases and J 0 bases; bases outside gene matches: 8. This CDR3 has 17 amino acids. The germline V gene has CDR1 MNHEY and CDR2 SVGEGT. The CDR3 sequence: CASSGLGTGGLNTEAFF. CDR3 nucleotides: TGTGCCAGCAGTGGACTCGGGACAGGGGGATTGAACACTGAAGCTTTCTTT.

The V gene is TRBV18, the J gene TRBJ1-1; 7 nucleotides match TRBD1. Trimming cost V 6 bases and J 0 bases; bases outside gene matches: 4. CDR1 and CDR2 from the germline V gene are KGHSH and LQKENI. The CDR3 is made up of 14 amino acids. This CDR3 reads CASSETGMNTEAFF. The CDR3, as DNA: TGTGCCAGCTCGGAGACAGGGATGAACACTGAAGCTTTCTTT. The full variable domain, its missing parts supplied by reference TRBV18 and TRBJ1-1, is NAGVMQNPRHLVRRRGQEARLRCSPMKGHSHVYWYRQLPEEGLKFMVYLQKENIIDESGMPKERFSAEFPKEGPSILRIQQVVRGDSAAYFCASSETGMNTEAFFGQGTRLTVV.

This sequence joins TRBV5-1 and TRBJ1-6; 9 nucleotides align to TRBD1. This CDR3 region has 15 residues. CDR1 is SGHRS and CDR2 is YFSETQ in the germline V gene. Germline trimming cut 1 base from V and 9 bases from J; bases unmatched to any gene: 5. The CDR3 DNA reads TGCGCCAGCAGCTTGCCTGGGACAGGGTTTTCACCCCTCCACTTT. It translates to CASSLPGTGFSPLHF.

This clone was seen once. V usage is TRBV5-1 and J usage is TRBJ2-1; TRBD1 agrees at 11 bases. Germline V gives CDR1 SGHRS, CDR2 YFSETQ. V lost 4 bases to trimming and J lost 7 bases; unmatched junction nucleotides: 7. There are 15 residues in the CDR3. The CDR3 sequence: CASSQLGQGANEQFF. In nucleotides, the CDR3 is TGCGCCAGCAGCCAACTCGGACAGGGGGCAAATGAGCAGTTCTTC.

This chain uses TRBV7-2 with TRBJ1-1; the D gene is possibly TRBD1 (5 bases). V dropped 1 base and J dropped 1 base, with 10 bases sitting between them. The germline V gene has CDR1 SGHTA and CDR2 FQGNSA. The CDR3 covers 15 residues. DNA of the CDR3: TGTGCCAGCAGCTTAGAGGCAGGGTGGAACACTGAAGCTTTCTTT. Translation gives CASSLEAGWNTEAFF. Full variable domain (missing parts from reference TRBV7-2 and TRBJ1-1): GAGVSQSPSNKVTEKGKDVELRCDPISGHTALYWYRQSLGQGLEFLIYFQGNSAPDKSGLPSDRFSAERTGGSVSTLTIQRTQQEDSAVYLCASSLEAGWNTEAFFGQGTRLTVV.

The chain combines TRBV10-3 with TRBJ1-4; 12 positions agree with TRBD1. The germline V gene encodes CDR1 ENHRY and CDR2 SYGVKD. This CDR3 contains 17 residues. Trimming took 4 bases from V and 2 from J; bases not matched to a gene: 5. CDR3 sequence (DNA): TGTGCCATCAGTGCCGGGACAGGGGGCGTCACTAATGAAAAACTGTTTTTT. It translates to CAISAGTGGVTNEKLFF.

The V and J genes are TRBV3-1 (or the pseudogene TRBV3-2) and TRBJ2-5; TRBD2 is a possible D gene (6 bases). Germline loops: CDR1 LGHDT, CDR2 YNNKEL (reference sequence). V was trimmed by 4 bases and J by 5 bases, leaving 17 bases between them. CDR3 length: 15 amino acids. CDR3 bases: TGTGCCAGCAGCCGAGGCGGGGTAGCGGTGGAGACCCAGTACTTC. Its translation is CASSRGGVAVETQYF.

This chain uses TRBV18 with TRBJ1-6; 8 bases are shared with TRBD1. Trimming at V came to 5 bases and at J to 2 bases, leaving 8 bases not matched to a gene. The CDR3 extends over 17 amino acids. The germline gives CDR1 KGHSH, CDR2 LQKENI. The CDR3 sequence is CASSTQGAHTYNSPLHF. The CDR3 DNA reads TGTGCCAGCTCAACCCAGGGGGCGCATACCTATAATTCACCCCTCCACTTT.

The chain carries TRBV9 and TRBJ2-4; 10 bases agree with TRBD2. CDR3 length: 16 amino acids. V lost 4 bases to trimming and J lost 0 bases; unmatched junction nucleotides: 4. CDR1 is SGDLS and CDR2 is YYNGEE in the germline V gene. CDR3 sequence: CASSQTSGVAKNIQYF. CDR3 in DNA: TGTGCCAGCAGCCAAACTAGCGGGGTAGCCAAAAACATTCAGTACTTC.

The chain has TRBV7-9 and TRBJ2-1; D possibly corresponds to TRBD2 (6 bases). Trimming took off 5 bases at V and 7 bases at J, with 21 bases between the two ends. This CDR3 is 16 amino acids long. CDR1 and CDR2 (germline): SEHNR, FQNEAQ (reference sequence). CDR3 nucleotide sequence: TGTGCCAGCAGCGCGATTTGGGCTAGCGAAGTGAATGAGCAGTTCTTC. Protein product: CASSAIWASEVNEQFF.

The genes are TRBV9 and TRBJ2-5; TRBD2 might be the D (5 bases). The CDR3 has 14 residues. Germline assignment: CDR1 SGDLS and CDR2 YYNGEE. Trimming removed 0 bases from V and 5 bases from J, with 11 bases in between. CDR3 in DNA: TGTGCCAGCAGCGTAGGCTCGGGGAAGGAGACCCAGTACTTC. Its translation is CASSVGSGKETQYF.

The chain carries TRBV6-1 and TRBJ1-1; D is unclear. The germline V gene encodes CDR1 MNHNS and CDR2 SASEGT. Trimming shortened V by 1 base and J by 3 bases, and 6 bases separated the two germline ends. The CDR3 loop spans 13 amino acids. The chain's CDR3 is CASSEGQDTEAFF. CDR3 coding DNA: TGTGCCAGCAGTGAAGGTCAGGACACTGAAGCTTTCTTT.

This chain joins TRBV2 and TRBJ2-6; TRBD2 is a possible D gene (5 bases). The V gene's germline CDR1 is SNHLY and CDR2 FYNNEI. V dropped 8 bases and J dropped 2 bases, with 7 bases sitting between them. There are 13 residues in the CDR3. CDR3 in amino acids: CASLEAGANVLTF. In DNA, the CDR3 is TGTGCCAGCCTGGAGGCTGGGGCCAACGTCCTGACTTTC. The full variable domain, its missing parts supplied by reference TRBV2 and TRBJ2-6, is EPEVTQTPSHQVTQMGQEVILRCVPISNHLYFYWYRQILGQKVEFLVSFYNNEISEKSEIFDDQFSVERPDGSNFTLKIRSTKLEDSAMYFCASLEAGANVLTFGAGSRLTVL.

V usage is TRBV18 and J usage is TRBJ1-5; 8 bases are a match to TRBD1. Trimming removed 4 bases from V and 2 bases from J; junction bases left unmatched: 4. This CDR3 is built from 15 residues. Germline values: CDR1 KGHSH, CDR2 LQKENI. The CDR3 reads CASSLTGQGNQPQHF. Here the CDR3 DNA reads TGTGCCAGCTCACTGACGGGACAGGGCAATCAGCCCCAGCATTTT.

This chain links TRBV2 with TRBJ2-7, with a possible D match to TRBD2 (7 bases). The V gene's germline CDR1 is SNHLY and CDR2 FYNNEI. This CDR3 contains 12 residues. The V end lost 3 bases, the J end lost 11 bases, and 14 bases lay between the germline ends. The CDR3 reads CASSDAGGGEYF. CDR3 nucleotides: TGTGCCAGCAGTGATGCTGGGGGGGGCGAGTACTTC.

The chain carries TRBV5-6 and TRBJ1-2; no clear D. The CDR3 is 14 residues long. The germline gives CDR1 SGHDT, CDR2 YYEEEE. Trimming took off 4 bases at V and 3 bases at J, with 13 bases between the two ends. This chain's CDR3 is CASSPVWRDYGYTF. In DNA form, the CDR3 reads TGTGCCAGCAGCCCAGTGTGGCGGGACTATGGCTACACCTTC.